This T cell receptor (beta chain) originates from a study of blood T cell repertoires in COVID-19. The CDR3 loop spans 16 amino acids. V was trimmed by 8 bases and J by 10 bases, leaving 24 bases between them. The V gene's germline CDR1 is MRHNA and CDR2 SNTAGT. The method was immunoSEQ multiplex PCR; TCRdb's version includes in-frame clones alone and lacks a portion of them. This table has fewer than 250,000 clones, more than 80% appearing once. The chain employs TRBV6-4 and TRBJ1-6; maybe TRBD1 (5 bases). Sequencing was carried out using PBMCs or T cells enriched from blood (not recorded which). This receptor was obtained from a woman aged 18 to 35 who had recovered from COVID-19. CDR3 in DNA: TGTGCCAGCGACTGTTTTGCGACAGCTGTTCTATCACCCCTCCACTTT. It codes for CASDCFATAVLSPLHF.